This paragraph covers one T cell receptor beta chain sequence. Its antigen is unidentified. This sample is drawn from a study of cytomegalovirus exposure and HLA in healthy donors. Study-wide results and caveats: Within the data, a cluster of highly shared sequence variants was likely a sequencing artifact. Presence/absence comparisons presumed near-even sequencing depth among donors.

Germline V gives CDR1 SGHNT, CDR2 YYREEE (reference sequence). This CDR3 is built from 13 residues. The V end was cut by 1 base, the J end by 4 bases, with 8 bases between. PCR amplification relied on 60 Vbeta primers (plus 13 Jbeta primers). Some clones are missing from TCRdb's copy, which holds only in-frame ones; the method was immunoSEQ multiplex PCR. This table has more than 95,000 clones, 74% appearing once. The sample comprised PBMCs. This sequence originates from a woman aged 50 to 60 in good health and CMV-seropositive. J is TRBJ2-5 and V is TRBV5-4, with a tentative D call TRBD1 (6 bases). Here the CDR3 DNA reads TGTGCCAGCAGCTTGCAGGGGCCAGAGACCCAGTACTTC. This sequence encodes CASSLQGPETQYF.